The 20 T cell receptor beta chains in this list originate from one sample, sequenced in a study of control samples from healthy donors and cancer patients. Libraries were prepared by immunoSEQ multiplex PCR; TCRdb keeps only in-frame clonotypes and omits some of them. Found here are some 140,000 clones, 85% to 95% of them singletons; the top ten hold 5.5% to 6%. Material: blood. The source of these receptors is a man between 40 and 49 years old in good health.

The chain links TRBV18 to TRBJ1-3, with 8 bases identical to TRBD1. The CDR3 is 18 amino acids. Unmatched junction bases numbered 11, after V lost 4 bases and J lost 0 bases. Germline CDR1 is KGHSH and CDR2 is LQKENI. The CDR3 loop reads CASSRNRGIDISGNTIYF. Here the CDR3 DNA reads TGTGCCAGCTCACGCAACAGGGGGATTGATATCTCTGGAAACACCATATATTTT.

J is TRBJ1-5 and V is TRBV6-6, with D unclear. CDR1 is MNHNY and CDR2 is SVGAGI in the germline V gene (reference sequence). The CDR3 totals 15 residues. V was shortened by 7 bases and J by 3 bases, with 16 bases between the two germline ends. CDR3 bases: TGTGCCAGCACCGACCTCGGACGCCCCAATCAGCCCCAGCATTTT. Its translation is CASTDLGRPNQPQHF.

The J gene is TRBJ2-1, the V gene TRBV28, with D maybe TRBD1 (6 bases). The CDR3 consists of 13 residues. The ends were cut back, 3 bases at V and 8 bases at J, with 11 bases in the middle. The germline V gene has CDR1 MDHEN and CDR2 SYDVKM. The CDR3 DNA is TGTGCCAGCAGTTTCCAGGGGTTTGATGAGCAGTTCTTC. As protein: CASSFQGFDEQFF.

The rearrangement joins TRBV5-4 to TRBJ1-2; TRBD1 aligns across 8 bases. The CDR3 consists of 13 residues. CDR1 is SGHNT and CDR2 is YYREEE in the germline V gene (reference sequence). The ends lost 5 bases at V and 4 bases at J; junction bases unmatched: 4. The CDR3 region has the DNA TGTGCCAGCAGTACGACAGGGGTCTATGGCTACACCTTC. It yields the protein CASSTTGVYGYTF.

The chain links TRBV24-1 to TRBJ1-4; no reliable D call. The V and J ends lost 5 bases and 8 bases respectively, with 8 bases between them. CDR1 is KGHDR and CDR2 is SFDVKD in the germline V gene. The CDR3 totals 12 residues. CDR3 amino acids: CATSALGEKLFF. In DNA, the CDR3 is TGTGCCACCAGTGCCTTGGGCGAAAAACTGTTTTTT.

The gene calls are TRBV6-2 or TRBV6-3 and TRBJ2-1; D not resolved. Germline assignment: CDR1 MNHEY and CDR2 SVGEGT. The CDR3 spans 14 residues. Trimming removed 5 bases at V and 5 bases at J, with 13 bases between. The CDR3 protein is CASSNTGVHNEQFF. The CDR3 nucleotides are TGTGCCAGCAGTAACACCGGAGTCCACAATGAGCAGTTCTTC.

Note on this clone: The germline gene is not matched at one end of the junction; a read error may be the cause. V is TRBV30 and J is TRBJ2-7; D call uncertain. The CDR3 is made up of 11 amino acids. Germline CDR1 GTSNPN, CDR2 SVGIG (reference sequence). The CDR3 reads CAWSRAQRPHF. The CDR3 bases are TGTGCCTGGAGTCGCGCTCAACGACCGCACTTC.

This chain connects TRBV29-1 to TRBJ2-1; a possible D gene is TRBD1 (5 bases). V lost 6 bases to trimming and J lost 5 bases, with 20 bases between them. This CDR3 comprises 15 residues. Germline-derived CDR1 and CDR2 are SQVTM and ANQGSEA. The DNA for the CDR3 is TGCAGCGTGACACTTCAGGGTAACGGAAACAATGAGCAGTTCTTC. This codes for CSVTLQGNGNNEQFF.

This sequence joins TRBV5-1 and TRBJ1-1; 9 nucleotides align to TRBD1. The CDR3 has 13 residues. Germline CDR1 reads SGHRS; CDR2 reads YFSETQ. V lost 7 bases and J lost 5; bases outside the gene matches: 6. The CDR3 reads CASEQGAGTEAFF. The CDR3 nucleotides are TGCGCCAGCGAACAGGGGGCCGGGACTGAAGCTTTCTTT.

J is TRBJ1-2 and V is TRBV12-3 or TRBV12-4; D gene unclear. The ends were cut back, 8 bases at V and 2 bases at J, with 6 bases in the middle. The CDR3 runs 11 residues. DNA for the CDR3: TGTGCCAGCGCGTTGAACTATGGCTACACCTTC. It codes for CASALNYGYTF.

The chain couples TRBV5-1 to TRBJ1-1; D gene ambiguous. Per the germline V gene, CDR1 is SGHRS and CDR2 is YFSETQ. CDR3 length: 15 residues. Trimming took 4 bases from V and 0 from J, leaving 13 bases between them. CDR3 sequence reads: CASSPRRRMNTEAFF. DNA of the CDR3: TGCGCCAGCAGCCCCCGACGGAGAATGAACACTGAAGCTTTCTTT.

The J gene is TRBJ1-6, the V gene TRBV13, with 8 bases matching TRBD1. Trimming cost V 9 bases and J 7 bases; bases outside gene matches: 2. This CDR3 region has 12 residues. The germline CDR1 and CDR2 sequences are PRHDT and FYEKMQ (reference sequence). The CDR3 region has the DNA TGTGCCAGGAACAGGGGGAATTCACCCCTCCACTTT. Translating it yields CARNRGNSPLHF.

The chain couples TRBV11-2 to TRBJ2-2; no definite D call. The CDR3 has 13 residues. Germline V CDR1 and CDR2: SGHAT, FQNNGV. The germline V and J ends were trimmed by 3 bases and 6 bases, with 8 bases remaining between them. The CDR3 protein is CASSFPGPGELFF. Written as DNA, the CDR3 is TGTGCCAGCAGCTTCCCGGGCCCCGGGGAGCTGTTTTTT.

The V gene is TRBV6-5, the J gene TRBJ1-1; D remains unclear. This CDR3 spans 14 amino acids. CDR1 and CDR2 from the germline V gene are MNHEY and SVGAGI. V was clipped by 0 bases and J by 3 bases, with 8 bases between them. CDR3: CASSYSMVHTEAFF. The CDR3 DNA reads TGTGCCAGCAGTTACTCGATGGTCCACACTGAAGCTTTCTTT.

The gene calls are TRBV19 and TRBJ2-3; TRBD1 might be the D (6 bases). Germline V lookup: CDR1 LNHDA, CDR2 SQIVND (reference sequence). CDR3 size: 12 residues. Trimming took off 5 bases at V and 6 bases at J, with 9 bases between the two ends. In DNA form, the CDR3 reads TGTGCCAGTAGTCCCGACAGGGATACGCAGTATTTT. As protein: CASSPDRDTQYF.

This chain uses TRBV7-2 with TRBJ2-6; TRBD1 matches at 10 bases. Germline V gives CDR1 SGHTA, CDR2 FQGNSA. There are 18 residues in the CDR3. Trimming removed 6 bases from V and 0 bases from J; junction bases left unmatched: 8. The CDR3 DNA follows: TGTGCCAGCAGGCCCGGGACAGGGGTGGGCTCTGGGGCCAACGTCCTGACTTTC. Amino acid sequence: CASRPGTGVGSGANVLTF.

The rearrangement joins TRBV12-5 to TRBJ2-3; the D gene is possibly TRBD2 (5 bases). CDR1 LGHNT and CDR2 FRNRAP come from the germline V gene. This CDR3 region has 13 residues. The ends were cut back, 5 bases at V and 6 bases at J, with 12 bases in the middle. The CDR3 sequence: CASGTGLADTQYF. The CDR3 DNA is TGTGCTAGTGGTACCGGGCTAGCCGATACGCAGTATTTT.

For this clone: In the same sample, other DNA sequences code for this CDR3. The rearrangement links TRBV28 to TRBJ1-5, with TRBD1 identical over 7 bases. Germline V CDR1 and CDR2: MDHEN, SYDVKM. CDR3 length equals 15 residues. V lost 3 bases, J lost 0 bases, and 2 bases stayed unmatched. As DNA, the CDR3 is TGTGCCAGCAGTTTGGGACAGTCTAGCAATCAGCCCCAGCATTTT. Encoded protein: CASSLGQSSNQPQHF.

DNA for the CDR3: TGTGCCAGCAGTTTAATCGCAGGGACCGGGGAGCTGTTTTTT. Translation gives CASSLIAGTGELFF. V and J are TRBV27 and TRBJ2-2, with D possibly being TRBD1 (5 bases). V was pared by 2 bases and J by 5 bases, with 9 bases between. The V gene's germline CDR1 is MNHEY and CDR2 SMNVEV (reference sequence). This CDR3 region has 14 residues.

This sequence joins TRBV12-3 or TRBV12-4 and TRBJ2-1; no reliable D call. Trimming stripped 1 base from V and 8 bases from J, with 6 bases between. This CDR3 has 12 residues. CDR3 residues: CASSLVRYEQFF. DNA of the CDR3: TGTGCCAGCAGTTTAGTCAGATATGAGCAGTTCTTC.